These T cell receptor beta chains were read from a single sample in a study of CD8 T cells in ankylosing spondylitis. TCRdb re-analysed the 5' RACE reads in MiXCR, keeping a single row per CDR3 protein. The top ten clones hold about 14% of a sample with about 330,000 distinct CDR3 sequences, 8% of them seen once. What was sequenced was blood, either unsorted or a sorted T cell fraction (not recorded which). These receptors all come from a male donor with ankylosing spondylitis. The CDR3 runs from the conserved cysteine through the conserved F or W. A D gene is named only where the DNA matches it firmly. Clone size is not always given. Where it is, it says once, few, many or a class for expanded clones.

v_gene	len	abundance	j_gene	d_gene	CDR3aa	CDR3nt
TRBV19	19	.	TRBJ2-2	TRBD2	CASIHYLAGGPANTGELFF	TGTGCCAGTATTCATTACCTAGCGGGAGGACCCGCGAACACCGGGGAGCTGTTTTTT
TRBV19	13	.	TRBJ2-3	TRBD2	CASRGLGTDTQYF	TGTGCCAGCAGGGGACTAGGCACAGATACGCAGTATTTT
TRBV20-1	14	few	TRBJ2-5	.	CSCGAGEWEETQYF	TGCAGTTGCGGGGCAGGGGAATGGGAAGAGACCCAGTACTTC
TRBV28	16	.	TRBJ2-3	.	CASSSVAALGTDTQYF	TGTGCCAGCAGTTCGGTGGCGGCCCTGGGGACAGATACGCAGTATTTT
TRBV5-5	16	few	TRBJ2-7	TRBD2	CASSRGGFGQIDEQYF	TGTGCCAGCAGTCGGGGGGGGTTTGGCCAGATCGACGAGCAGTACTTC
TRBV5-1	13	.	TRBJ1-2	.	CASSLAGEYGYTF	TGCGCCAGCAGCTTGGCAGGGGAGTATGGCTACACCTTC
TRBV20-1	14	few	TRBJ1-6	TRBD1	CSARPRQGNSPLHF	TGCAGTGCTAGACCGAGACAGGGGAATTCACCCCTCCACTTT
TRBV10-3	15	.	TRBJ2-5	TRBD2	CAISASREGGETQYF	TGTGCCATCAGTGCCAGCCGGGAGGGAGGGGAGACCCAGTACTTC
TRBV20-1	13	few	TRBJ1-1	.	CSAIRGADTEAFF	TGCAGTGCTATTCGGGGGGCGGACACTGAAGCTTTCTTT
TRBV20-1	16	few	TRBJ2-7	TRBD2	CSARVTSGSYAYEQYF	TGCAGTGCTAGGGTGACTAGCGGGAGCTACGCCTACGAGCAGTACTTC
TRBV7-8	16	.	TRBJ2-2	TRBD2	CASSFGLAGATGELFF	TGTGCCAGCAGCTTTGGACTAGCGGGAGCGACCGGGGAGCTGTTTTTT
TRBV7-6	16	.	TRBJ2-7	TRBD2	CASSFGTSGSTYEQYF	TGTGCCAGCAGCTTCGGGACTAGCGGGAGCACGTACGAGCAGTACTTC
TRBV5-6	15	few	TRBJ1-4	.	CASSLGAPGDSLFFF	TGTGCCAGCAGCTTGGGGGCCCCAGGGGATTCCCTGTTTTTTTTT
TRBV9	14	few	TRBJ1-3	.	CASSATSSGNTIYF	TGTGCCAGCAGCGCAACAAGCTCTGGAAACACCATATATTTT
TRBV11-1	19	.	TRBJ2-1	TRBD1	CASSLDGSGTGVPYNEQFF	TGTGCCAGCAGCTTAGATGGGTCCGGGACAGGGGTCCCCTACAATGAGCAGTTCTTC
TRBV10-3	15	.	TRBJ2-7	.	CAISGDVVIGYEQYF	TGTGCCATCAGTGGTGACGTTGTGATAGGGTACGAGCAGTACTTC
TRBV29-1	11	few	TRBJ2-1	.	CSVGVGGEQFF	TGCAGCGTCGGGGTTGGGGGTGAGCAGTTCTTC
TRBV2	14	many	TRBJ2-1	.	CASKERTASNEQFF	TGTGCCAGCAAGGAGAGGACCGCAAGTAATGAGCAGTTCTTC
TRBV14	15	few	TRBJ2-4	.	CASSQPGVTQNIQYF	TGTGCCAGCAGCCAGCCGGGAGTGACACAAAACATTCAGTACTTC
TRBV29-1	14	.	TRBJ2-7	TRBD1	CSVLGTGGSYEQYF	TGCAGCGTCCTTGGGACAGGGGGCTCCTACGAGCAGTACTTC
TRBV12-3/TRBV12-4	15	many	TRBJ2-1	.	CASSLRGRLYNEQFF	TGTGCCAGCAGCCTCAGGGGCCGGCTTTACAATGAGCAGTTCTTC
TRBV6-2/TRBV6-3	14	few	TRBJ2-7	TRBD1	CASSYWDRGSEQYF	TGTGCCAGCAGTTATTGGGACAGGGGCTCCGAGCAGTACTTC
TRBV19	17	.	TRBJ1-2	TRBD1	CASTAGGQALPFYGYTF	TGTGCCAGTACCGCTGGGGGACAGGCCCTCCCCTTCTATGGCTACACCTTC
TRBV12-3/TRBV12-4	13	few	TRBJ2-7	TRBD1	CASSLRQGNEQYF	TGTGCCAGCAGTTTACGACAGGGAAACGAGCAGTACTTC
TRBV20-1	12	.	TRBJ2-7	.	CSARRIGDEQYF	TGCAGTGCTAGGCGGATAGGGGACGAGCAGTACTTC
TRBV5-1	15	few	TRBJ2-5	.	CASSLSGAMMETQYF	TGCGCCAGCAGCTTGTCAGGGGCGATGATGGAGACCCAGTACTTC
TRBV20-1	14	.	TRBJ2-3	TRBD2	CSARSGRGADTQYF	TGCAGTGCTAGGAGCGGGAGGGGAGCAGATACGCAGTATTTT
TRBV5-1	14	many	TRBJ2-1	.	CASSLRTDYNEQFF	TGCGCCAGCAGCTTAAGGACAGACTACAATGAGCAGTTCTTC
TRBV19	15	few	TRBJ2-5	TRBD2	CASSIFSGGGETQYF	TGTGCCAGTAGTATTTTTTCGGGAGGAGGAGAGACCCAGTACTTC
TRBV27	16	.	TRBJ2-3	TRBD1	CASSSDRTGVTDTQYF	TGTGCCAGCAGTTCCGACCGTACAGGGGTGACAGATACGCAGTATTTT
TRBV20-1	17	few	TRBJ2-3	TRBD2	CSAQFGLAGGGSDTQYF	TGCAGTGCACAATTCGGACTAGCGGGAGGGGGGTCGGATACGCAGTATTTT
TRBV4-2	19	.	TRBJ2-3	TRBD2	CASSQDSTHLAGGTDTQYF	TGTGCCAGCAGCCAAGATTCAACCCACCTAGCGGGAGGCACAGATACGCAGTATTTT
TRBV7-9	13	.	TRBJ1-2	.	CASSFDGPGGYTF	TGTGCCAGCAGCTTTGACGGGCCCGGCGGCTACACCTTC
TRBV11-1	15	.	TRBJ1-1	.	CASSQSGQIATEAFF	TGTGCCAGCAGCCAGTCTGGACAGATAGCCACTGAAGCTTTCTTT
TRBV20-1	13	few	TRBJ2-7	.	CSARPGHFYEQYF	TGCAGTGCTAGACCGGGACACTTCTACGAGCAGTACTTC
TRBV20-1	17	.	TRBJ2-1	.	CSALLTVGQGSYNEQFF	TGCAGTGCTCTGTTAACGGTGGGCCAAGGATCGTACAATGAGCAGTTCTTC
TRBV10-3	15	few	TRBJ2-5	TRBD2	CATRATSGPQETQYF	TGTGCCACCCGCGCGACTAGCGGTCCGCAAGAGACCCAGTACTTC
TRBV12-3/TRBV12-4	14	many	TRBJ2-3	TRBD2	CASSLAAGANTQYF	TGTGCCAGCAGTTTAGCGGCGGGAGCGAATACGCAGTATTTT
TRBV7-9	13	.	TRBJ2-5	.	CASGYGAKETQYF	TGTGCCAGCGGATACGGGGCAAAAGAGACCCAGTACTTC
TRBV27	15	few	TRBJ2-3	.	CASSSRDRYTDTQYF	TGTGCCAGCAGCTCTAGAGACCGTTACACAGATACGCAGTATTTT
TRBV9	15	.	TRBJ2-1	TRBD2	CASSVLAGGLNEQFF	TGTGCCAGCAGCGTTCTAGCGGGAGGGCTTAATGAGCAGTTCTTC
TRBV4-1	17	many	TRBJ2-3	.	CASSQGVGARWTDTQYF	TGCGCCAGCAGCCAAGGGGTCGGGGCCCGATGGACAGATACGCAGTATTTT
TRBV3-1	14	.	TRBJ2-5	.	CASSHVGRQETQYF	TGTGCCAGCAGCCACGTCGGACGACAAGAGACCCAGTACTTC
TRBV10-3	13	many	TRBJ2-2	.	CAVGEKNTGELFF	TGTGCCGTCGGGGAAAAGAACACCGGGGAGCTGTTTTTT